Each of the 25 T cell receptor beta chains below was sequenced from the same sample in a study of long-term antiretroviral therapy in people with HIV. The run of the v3.0 immunoSEQ assay was at survey level. Here immunoSEQ multiplex PCR was the method, and the copy in TCRdb shows in-frame clones only, minus some. The data hold 20,000 to 25,000 clones, with 80% to 90% observed a single time. Sequenced material: unsorted PBMCs, taken 3 years after starting antiretroviral therapy. The source is a young man with HIV.

The chain has TRBV2 and TRBJ1-1, with D hard to call. Germline loops: CDR1 SNHLY, CDR2 FYNNEI. Trimming shortened V by 5 bases and J by 7 bases, and 8 bases separated the two germline ends. The CDR3 is 11 amino acids. This chain's CDR3 is CASSFHLEAFF. DNA for the CDR3: TGTGCCAGCAGTTTTCACCTTGAAGCTTTCTTT.

V and J are TRBV9 and TRBJ2-5, with D perhaps matching TRBD1 or TRBD2 (5 bases each). Germline CDR1 is SGDLS and CDR2 is YYNGEE. The CDR3 totals 16 residues. V was clipped by 4 bases and J by 1 base, with 17 bases between them. The CDR3 DNA is TGTGCCAGCAGCCCCGGTAGGGACGATTCCCAAGAGACCCAGTACTTC. Its translation is CASSPGRDDSQETQYF.

The gene calls are TRBV6-6 and TRBJ1-1, with 9 bases identical to TRBD1. Per the germline V gene, CDR1 is MNHNY and CDR2 is SVGAGI (reference sequence). This CDR3 spans 16 amino acids. Germline trimming cut 5 bases from V and 4 bases from J; bases unmatched to any gene: 11. The chain's CDR3 is CASSLLGQGSGTEAFF. The CDR3 nucleotides read TGTGCCAGCAGTCTACTCGGACAGGGGAGCGGCACTGAAGCTTTCTTT.

CDR3: CASSLGTKGHEQYF. CDR3 coding DNA: TGTGCCAGCAGCTTAGGTACAAAAGGTCACGAGCAGTACTTC. V usage is TRBV5-6 and J usage is TRBJ2-7, with no clear D. CDR1 and CDR2 (germline): SGHDT, YYEEEE. There are 14 residues in the CDR3. V lost 2 bases and J lost 5, with 14 bases in between.

The rearrangement joins TRBV30 to TRBJ2-5; D remains ambiguous. Germline V gene sequence: CDR1 GTSNPN, CDR2 SVGIG (reference sequence). The CDR3 loop spans 13 amino acids. V was shortened by 0 bases and J by 4 bases, with 9 bases between the two germline ends. The CDR3 DNA reads as TGTGCCTGGAGTGTAATGGAAGTAGAGACCCAGTACTTC. Amino acid sequence: CAWSVMEVETQYF. The variable domain in full, with the rest retrieved from reference TRBV30 and TRBJ2-5, is SQTIHQWPATLVQPVGSPLSLECTVEGTSNPNLYWYRQAAGRGLQLLFYSVGIGQISSEVPQNLSASRPQDRQFILSSKKLLLSDSGFYLCAWSVMEVETQYFGPGTRLLVL.

The chain joins TRBV11-2 to TRBJ1-2; possible D gene TRBD1, 5 bases. CDR1 and CDR2 from the germline V gene are SGHAT and FQNNGV. The CDR3 spans 14 residues. Deletions cut 1 base from V and 0 bases from J, with 6 bases between. The CDR3 DNA sequence: TGTGCCAGCAGCTTAGGACAGACTAACTATGGCTACACCTTC. Translating it yields CASSLGQTNYGYTF. The variable domain in full, with the rest retrieved from reference TRBV11-2 and TRBJ1-2, is EAGVAQSPRYKIIEKRQSVAFWCNPISGHATLYWYQQILGQGPKLLIQFQNNGVVDDSQLPKDRFSAERLKGVDSTLKIQPAKLEDSAVYLCASSLGQTNYGYTFGSGTRLTVV.

As for this clone: The identical CDR3 is also encoded by other nucleotide sequences in the sample. The chain couples TRBV5-1 to TRBJ1-4; a weak D match, TRBD1 (6 bases). The germline V gene has CDR1 SGHRS and CDR2 YFSETQ. The CDR3 length is 14 residues. The germline V and J ends were trimmed by 3 bases and 4 bases, with 10 bases remaining between them. The CDR3 protein is CASSSGQLNEKLFF. CDR3 bases: TGCGCCAGCAGCTCCGGACAGCTTAATGAAAAACTGTTTTTT.

The chain is built from TRBV10-3 and TRBJ1-3; 7 nucleotides match TRBD1. The CDR3 spans 14 residues. Germline values: CDR1 ENHRY, CDR2 SYGVKD. The junction had 11 bases not matched to a gene; V was cut back by 10 bases and J by 5 bases. CDR3 sequence: CATTPGQDRNTIYF. The CDR3 DNA sequence: TGTGCCACCACCCCCGGACAGGATAGAAACACCATATATTTT.

The chain recombines TRBV9 with TRBJ2-3; 8 nucleotides agree with TRBD2. This CDR3 spans 14 amino acids. With 4 bases clipped from V and 4 bases from J, the junction kept 5 bases outside the gene matches. CDR1 and CDR2 (germline): SGDLS, YYNGEE. The CDR3, as DNA: TGTGCCAGCAGCATTAGCGGGAAGTCAGATACGCAGTATTTT. It yields the protein CASSISGKSDTQYF.

The chain has TRBV20-1 and TRBJ2-3; D gene uncertain. The CDR3 contains 11 residues. Deletions cut 6 bases from V and 2 bases from J, with 6 bases between. Per germline, CDR1 DFQATT and CDR2 SNEGSKA (reference sequence). The CDR3 loop is CSARNTDTQYF. The CDR3, as DNA: TGCAGTGCAAGAAACACAGATACGCAGTATTTT.

This chain links TRBV6-1 with TRBJ2-7; possible D gene TRBD1, 6 bases. CDR3 length equals 15 residues. V gave up 0 bases and J gave up 3 bases, with 12 bases separating them. The germline V gene has CDR1 MNHNS and CDR2 SASEGT. The CDR3 region has the DNA TGTGCCAGCAGTGAAGCGGACCCAGGGGTCTACGAGCAGTACGTC. As protein: CASSEADPGVYEQYV.

J is TRBJ1-5 and V is TRBV19, with D tentatively TRBD1 (6 bases). Germline assignment: CDR1 LNHDA and CDR2 SQIVND (reference sequence). The CDR3 consists of 14 residues. Trimming stripped 4 bases from V and 1 base from J, with 8 bases between. Written as DNA, the CDR3 is TGTGCCAGTAGTAGCAGGGGAAGCAATCAGCCCCAGCATTTT. Translation: CASSSRGSNQPQHF.

In its sample, this clone was seen a few times. V and J are TRBV7-9 and TRBJ1-2; a possible D gene is TRBD1 (5 bases). CDR3 size: 13 residues. From germline, CDR1 is SEHNR and CDR2 FQNEAQ (reference sequence). Trimming took 1 base from V and 8 from J, leaving 11 bases between them. The CDR3 here is CASSLETGRGYTF. CDR3 DNA sequence: TGTGCCAGCAGCTTAGAAACGGGACGAGGCTACACCTTC. Drawing the rest from reference TRBV7-9 and TRBJ1-2, the complete variable domain is DTGVSQNPRHKITKRGQNVTFRCDPISEHNRLYWYRQTLGQGPEFLTYFQNEAQLEKSRLLSDRFSAERPKGSFSTLEIQRTEQGDSAMYLCASSLETGRGYTFGSGTRLTVV.

This sequence joins TRBV12-5 and TRBJ2-3, with D uncertain. Germline V CDR1 and CDR2: LGHNT, FRNRAP. This CDR3 has 14 residues. Between the trimmed V and J ends, which lost 5 bases and 3 bases, there was a span of 12 bases. CDR3 loop: CASGAPDWTDTQYF. The CDR3 bases are TGTGCTAGTGGTGCTCCTGATTGGACAGATACGCAGTATTTT.

The chain carries TRBV18 and TRBJ1-5, with D possibly TRBD1 on 6 matching bases. Trimming removed 2 bases from V and 5 bases from J, with 13 bases in between. From germline, CDR1 is KGHSH and CDR2 LQKENI. This CDR3 is built from 15 residues. In DNA, the CDR3 is TGTGCCAGCTCACCAACAGGGTACCTAGATCAGCCCCAGCATTTT. This gives the protein CASSPTGYLDQPQHF.

The gene calls are TRBV12-1 and TRBJ2-1. TRBV12-1 is labeled a pseudogene. The CDR3 has 16 residues. The CDR3 spells CASSRETGTQTFWRLF. CDR3 coding DNA: TGTGCCAGCAGCAGGGAGACCGGGACCCAAACCTTTTGGCGCCTCTTC.

This sequence joins TRBV6-5 and TRBJ1-1, with D unclear. Germline-derived CDR1 and CDR2 are MNHEY and SVGAGI. The CDR3 totals 14 residues. Trimming took 7 bases from V and 0 from J, leaving 12 bases between them. CDR3 in DNA: TGTGCCAGCACCATGGGAGGGATGAACACTGAAGCTTTCTTT. Translated: CASTMGGMNTEAFF.

The chain couples TRBV6-5 to TRBJ2-4; TRBD1 matches 7 bases. This CDR3 has 15 residues. The V and J ends lost 4 bases and 7 bases, in that order; junction bases with no gene match: 10. Looked up from germline, CDR1 is MNHEY and CDR2 is SVGAGI. CDR3 sequence reads: CASSLEVGGLNIQYF. Written as DNA, the CDR3 is TGTGCCAGCAGTTTAGAAGTAGGGGGCTTGAACATTCAGTACTTC.

The CDR3 loop is CASSLGATYEQYF. The CDR3 DNA follows: TGTGCCAGTTCCCTGGGGGCTACCTACGAGCAGTACTTC. This rearrangement joins TRBV11-2 to TRBJ2-7; possibly TRBD1 for D (6 bases). Between the trimmed V and J ends, which lost 9 bases and 2 bases, there was a span of 14 bases. The CDR3 runs 13 residues. The germline gives CDR1 SGHAT, CDR2 FQNNGV.

DNA of the CDR3: TGTGCCAGCAGCCATACTGGACAGGAAAGGAGGTCCTACGAGCAGTACTTC. It specifies CASSHTGQERRSYEQYF. The V call is TRBV14, the J call TRBJ2-7; TRBD1 agrees at 7 bases. The CDR3 runs to 17 residues. Trimming at V came to 3 bases and at J to 1 base, leaving 12 bases not matched to a gene. CDR1 and CDR2 from the germline V gene are SGHDN and FVKESK.

The rearrangement uses TRBV27 and TRBJ2-1; 10 bases match TRBD1. The junction had 7 bases not matched to a gene; V was cut back by 4 bases and J by 7 bases. CDR3 length: 15 residues. Germline CDR1 MNHEY, CDR2 SMNVEV (reference sequence). The CDR3 region has the DNA TGTGCCAGCAGTTCGGGGACAGGGGTCCTAAATGAGCAGTTCTTC. This sequence encodes CASSSGTGVLNEQFF.

The rearrangement uses TRBV4-2 and TRBJ2-1; 8 bases match TRBD2. Germline CDR1 LGHNA, CDR2 YNFKEQ. This CDR3 is 15 amino acids long. The ends lost 1 base at V and 5 bases at J; junction bases unmatched: 4. The CDR3 here is CASSQGRGADNEQFF. In nucleotides, the CDR3 is TGTGCCAGCAGCCAAGGGCGGGGGGCGGACAATGAGCAGTTCTTC.

The J gene is TRBJ1-2, the V gene TRBV10-2; D unresolved. From germline, CDR1 is WSHSY and CDR2 SAAADI. V shed 7 bases and J shed 7 bases, with 16 bases lying between them. The CDR3 is 13 amino acids. CDR3 region: CASTKRGDGGYTF. CDR3 bases: TGCGCCAGCACTAAGCGGGGTGATGGTGGCTACACCTTC.

The V call is TRBV2, the J call TRBJ1-4; TRBD1 is a possible D gene (5 bases). Germline V CDR1 and CDR2: SNHLY, FYNNEI. V was clipped by 3 bases and J by 14 bases, with 16 bases between them. The CDR3 totals 13 residues. The CDR3 spells CASSDEGQGGLFF. The DNA of the CDR3 is TGTGCCAGCAGTGATGAGGGGCAGGGCGGTCTGTTTTTT.

The V gene is TRBV30, the J gene TRBJ2-5; D is uncertain. CDR1 and CDR2 (germline): GTSNPN, SVGIG (reference sequence). The CDR3 runs to 13 residues. The V gene lost 3 bases and the J gene lost 8 bases, with 16 bases spanning the gap. CDR3 in amino acids: CAWSAGYPNTQYF. CDR3 DNA sequence: TGTGCCTGGAGCGCTGGGTACCCCAACACCCAGTACTTC.